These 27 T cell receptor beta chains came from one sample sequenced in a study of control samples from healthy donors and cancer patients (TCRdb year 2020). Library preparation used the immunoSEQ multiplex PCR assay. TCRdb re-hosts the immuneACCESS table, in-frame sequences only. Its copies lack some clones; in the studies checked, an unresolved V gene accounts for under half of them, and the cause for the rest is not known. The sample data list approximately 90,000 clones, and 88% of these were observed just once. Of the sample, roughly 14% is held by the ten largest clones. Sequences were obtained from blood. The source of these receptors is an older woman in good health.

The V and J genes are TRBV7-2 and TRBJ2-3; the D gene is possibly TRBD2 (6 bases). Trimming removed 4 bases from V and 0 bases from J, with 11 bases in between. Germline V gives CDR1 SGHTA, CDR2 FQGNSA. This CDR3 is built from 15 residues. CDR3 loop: CASSYSGTSTDTQYF. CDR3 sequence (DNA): TGTGCCAGCAGCTACTCCGGGACTAGCACAGATACGCAGTATTTT.

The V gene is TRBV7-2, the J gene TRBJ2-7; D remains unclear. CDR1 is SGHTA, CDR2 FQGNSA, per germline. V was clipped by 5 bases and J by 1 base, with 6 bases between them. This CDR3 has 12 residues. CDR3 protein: CASSQSSYEQYF. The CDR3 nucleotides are TGTGCCAGCAGCCAATCGTCCTACGAGCAGTACTTC.

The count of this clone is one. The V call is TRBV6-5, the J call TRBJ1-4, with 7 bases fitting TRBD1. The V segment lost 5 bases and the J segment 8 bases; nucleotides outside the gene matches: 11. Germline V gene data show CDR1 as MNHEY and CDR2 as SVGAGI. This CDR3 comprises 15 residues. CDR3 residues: CASSLRTGRGEKLFF. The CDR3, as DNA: TGTGCCAGCAGTCTCAGGACAGGCCGGGGCGAAAAACTGTTTTTT.

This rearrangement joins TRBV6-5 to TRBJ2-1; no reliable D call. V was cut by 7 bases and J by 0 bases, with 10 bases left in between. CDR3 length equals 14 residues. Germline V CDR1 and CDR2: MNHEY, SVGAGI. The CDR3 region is CASKSQSSYNEQFF. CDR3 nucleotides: TGTGCCAGCAAATCCCAGAGCTCCTACAATGAGCAGTTCTTC.

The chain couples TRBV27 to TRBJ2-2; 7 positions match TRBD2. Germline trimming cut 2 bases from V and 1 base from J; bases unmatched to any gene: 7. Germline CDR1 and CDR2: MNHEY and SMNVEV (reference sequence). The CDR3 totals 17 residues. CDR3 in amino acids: CASSLLGLAENTGELFF. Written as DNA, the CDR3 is TGTGCCAGCAGTTTACTCGGGCTAGCGGAGAACACCGGGGAGCTGTTTTTT.

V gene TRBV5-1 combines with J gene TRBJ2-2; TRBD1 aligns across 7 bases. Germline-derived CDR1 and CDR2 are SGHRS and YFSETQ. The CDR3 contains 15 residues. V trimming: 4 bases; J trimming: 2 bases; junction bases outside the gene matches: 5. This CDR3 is CASSHGDSNTGELFF. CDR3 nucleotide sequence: TGCGCCAGCAGCCACGGGGACAGCAACACCGGGGAGCTGTTTTTT. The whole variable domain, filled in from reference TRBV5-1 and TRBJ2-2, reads KAGVTQTPRYLIKTRGQQVTLSCSPISGHRSVSWYQQTPGQGLQFLFEYFSETQRNKGNFPGRFSGRQFSNSRSEMNVSTLELGDSALYLCASSHGDSNTGELFFGEGSRLTVL.

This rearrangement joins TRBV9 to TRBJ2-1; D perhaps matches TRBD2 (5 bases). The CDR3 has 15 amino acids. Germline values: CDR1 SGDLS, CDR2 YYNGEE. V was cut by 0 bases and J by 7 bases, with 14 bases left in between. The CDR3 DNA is TGTGCCAGCAGCGTAGGGACTCTCTCGGGGAATGAGCAGTTCTTC. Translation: CASSVGTLSGNEQFF. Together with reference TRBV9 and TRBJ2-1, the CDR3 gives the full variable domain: DSGVTQTPKHLITATGQRVTLRCSPRSGDLSVYWYQQSLDQGLQFLIQYYNGEERAKGNILERFSAQQFPDLHSELNLSSLELGDSALYFCASSVGTLSGNEQFFGPGTRLTVL.

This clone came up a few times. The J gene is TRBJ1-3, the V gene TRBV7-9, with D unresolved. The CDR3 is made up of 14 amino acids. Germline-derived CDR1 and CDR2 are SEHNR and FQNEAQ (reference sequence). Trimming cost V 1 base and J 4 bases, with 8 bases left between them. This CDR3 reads CASSLDREGNTIYF. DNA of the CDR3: TGTGCCAGCAGCTTAGATCGGGAAGGAAACACCATATATTTT. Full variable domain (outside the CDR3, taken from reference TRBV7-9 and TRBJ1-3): DTGVSQNPRHKITKRGQNVTFRCDPISEHNRLYWYRQTLGQGPEFLTYFQNEAQLEKSRLLSDRFSAERPKGSFSTLEIQRTEQGDSAMYLCASSLDREGNTIYFGEGSWLTVV.

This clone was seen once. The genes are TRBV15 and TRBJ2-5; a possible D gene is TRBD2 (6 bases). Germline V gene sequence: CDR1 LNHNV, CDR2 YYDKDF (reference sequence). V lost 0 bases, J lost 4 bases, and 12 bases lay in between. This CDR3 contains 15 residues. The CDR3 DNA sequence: TGTGCCACCAGCAGAGATTTACCGGGGGTAGAGACCCAGTACTTC. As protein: CATSRDLPGVETQYF. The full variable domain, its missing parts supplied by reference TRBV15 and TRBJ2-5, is DAMVIQNPRYQVTQFGKPVTLSCSQTLNHNVMYWYQQKSSQAPKLLFHYYDKDFNNEADTPDNFQSRRPNTSFCFLDIRSPGLGDTAMYLCATSRDLPGVETQYFGPGTRLLVL.

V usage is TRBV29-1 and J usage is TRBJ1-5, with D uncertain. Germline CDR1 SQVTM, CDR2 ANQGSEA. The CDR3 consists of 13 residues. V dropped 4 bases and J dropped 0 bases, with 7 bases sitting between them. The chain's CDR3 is CSVGENSNQPQHF. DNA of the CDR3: TGCAGCGTTGGGGAAAATAGCAATCAGCCCCAGCATTTT.

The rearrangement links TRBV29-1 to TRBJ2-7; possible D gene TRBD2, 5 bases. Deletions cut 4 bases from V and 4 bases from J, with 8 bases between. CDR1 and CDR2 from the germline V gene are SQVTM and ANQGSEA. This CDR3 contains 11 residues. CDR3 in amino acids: CSVGERYEQYF. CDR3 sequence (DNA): TGCAGCGTTGGTGAGCGGTACGAGCAGTACTTC.

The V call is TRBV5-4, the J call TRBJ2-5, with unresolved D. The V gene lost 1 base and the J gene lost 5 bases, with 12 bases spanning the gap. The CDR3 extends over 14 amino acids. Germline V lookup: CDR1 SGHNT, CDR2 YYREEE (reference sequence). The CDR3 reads CASSLRAVGETQYF. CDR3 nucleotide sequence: TGTGCCAGCAGCTTGAGGGCAGTAGGTGAGACCCAGTACTTC.

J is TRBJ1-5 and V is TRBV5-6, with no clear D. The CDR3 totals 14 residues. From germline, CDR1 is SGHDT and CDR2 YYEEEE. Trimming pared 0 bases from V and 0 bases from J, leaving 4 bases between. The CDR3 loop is CASSLAGSNQPQHF. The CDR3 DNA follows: TGTGCCAGCAGCTTGGCCGGTAGCAATCAGCCCCAGCATTTT.

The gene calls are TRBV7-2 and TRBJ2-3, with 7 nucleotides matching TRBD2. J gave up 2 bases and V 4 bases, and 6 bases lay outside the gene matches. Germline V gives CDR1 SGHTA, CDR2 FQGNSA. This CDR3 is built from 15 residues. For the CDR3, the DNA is TGTGCCAGCAGCTCGCTAGCGGCTCACACAGATACGCAGTATTTT. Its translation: CASSSLAAHTDTQYF.

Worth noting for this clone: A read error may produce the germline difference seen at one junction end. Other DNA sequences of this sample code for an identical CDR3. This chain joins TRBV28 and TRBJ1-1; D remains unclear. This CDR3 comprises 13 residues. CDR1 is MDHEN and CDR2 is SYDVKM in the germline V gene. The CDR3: CASSDQPNTEAFF. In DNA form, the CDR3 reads TGCGCCAGCAGTGACCAGCCGAACACTGAAGCTTTCTTT.

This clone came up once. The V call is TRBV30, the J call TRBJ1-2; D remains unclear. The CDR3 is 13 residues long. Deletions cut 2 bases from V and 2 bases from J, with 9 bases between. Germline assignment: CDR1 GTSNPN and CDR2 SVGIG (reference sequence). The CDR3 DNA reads TGTGCCTGGAGTAATTCCGCGAACTATGGCTACACCTTC. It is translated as CAWSNSANYGYTF. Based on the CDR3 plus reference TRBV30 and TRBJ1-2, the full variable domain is SQTIHQWPATLVQPVGSPLSLECTVEGTSNPNLYWYRQAAGRGLQLLFYSVGIGQISSEVPQNLSASRPQDRQFILSSKKLLLSDSGFYLCAWSNSANYGYTFGSGTRLTVV.

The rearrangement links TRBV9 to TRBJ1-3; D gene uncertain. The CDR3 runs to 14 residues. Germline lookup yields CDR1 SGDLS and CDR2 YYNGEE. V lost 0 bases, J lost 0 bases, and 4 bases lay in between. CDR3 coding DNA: TGTGCCAGCAGCGTAGGCCCCTCTGGAAACACCATATATTTT. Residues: CASSVGPSGNTIYF.

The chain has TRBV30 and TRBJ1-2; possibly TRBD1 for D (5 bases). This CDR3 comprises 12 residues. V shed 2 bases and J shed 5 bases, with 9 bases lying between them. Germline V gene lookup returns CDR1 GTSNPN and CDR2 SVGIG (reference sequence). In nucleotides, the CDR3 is TGTGCCTGGAGTAAGGGGATGTATGGCTACACCTTC. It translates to CAWSKGMYGYTF.

CDR3 nucleotide sequence: TGTGCCAGCGCCGCGGGGGACACTGAAGCTTTCTTT. This translates into CASAAGDTEAFF. The chain carries TRBV6-5 and TRBJ1-1; perhaps TRBD1 as D (5 bases). This CDR3 comprises 12 residues. Trimming removed 8 bases at V and 3 bases at J, with 10 bases between. Germline V gene lookup returns CDR1 MNHEY and CDR2 SVGAGI.

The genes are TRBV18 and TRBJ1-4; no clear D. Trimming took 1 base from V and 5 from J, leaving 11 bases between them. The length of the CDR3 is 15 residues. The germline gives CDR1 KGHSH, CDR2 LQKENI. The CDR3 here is CASSPLKTGNEKLFF. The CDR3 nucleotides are TGTGCCAGCTCACCACTCAAGACGGGGAATGAAAAACTGTTTTTT.

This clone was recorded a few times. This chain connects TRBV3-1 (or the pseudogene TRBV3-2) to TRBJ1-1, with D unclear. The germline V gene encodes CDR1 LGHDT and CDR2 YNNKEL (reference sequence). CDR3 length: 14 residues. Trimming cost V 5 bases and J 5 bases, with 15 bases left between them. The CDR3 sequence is CASSNPTPGTEAFF. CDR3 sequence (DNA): TGTGCCAGCAGCAACCCTACCCCGGGGACTGAAGCTTTCTTT.

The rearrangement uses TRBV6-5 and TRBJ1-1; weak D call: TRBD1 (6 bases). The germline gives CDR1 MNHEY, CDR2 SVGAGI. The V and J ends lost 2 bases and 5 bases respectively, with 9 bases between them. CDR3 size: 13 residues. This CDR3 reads CASSYLGQTEAFF. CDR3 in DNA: TGTGCCAGCAGTTACCTGGGACAAACTGAAGCTTTCTTT.

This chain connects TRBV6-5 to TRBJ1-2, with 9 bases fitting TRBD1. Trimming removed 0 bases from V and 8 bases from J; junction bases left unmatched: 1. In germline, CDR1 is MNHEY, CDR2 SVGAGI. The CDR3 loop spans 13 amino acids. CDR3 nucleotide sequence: TGTGCCAGCAGTTACTCGACAGGGGGAGGCTACACCTTC. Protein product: CASSYSTGGGYTF.

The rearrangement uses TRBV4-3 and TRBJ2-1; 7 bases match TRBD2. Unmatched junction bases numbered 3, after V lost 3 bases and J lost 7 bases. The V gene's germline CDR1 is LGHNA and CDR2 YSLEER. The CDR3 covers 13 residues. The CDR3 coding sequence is TGCGCCAGCAGCCAGCGGGGGAGGAATGAGCAGTTCTTC. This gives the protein CASSQRGRNEQFF.

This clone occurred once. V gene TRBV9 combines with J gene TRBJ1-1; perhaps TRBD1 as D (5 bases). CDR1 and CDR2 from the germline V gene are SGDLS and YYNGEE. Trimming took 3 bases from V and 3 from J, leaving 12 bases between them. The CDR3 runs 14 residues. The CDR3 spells CASSAGRQHTEAFF. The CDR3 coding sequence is TGTGCCAGCAGCGCGGGCCGACAGCACACTGAAGCTTTCTTT.

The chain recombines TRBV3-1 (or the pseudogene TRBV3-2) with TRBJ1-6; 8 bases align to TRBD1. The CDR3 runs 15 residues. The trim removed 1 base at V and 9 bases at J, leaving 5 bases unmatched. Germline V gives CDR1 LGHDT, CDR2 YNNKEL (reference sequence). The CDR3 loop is CASSQGTGQLSPLHF. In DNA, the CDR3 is TGTGCCAGCAGCCAAGGGACAGGGCAGCTTTCACCCCTCCACTTT.

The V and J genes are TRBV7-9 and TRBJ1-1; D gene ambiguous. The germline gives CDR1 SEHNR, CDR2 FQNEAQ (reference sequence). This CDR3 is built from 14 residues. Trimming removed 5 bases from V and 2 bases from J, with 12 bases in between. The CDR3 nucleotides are TGTGCCAGCAGCCAAGGGCGGTTCAACACTGAAGCTTTCTTT. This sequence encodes CASSQGRFNTEAFF.